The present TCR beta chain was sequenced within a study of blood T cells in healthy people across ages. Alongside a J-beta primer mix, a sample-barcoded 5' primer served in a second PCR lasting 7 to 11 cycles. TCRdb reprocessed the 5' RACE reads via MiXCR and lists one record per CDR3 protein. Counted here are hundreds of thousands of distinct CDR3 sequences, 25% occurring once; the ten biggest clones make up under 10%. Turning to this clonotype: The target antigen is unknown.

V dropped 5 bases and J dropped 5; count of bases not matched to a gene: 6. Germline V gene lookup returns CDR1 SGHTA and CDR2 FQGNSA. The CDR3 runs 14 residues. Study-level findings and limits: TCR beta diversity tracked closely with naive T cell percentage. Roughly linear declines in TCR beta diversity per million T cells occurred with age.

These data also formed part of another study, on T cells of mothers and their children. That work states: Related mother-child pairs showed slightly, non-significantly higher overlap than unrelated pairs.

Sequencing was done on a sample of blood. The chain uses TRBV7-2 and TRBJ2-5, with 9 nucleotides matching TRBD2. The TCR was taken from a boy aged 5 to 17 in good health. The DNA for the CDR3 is TGTGCCAGCAGCCCGGGACTAGCAACTGAGACCCAGTACTTC. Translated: CASSPGLATETQYF. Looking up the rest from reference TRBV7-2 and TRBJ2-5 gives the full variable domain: GAGVSQSPSNKVTEKGKDVELRCDPISGHTALYWYRQSLGQGLEFLIYFQGNSAPDKSGLPSDRFSAERTGGSVSTLTIQRTQQEDSAVYLCASSPGLATETQYFGPGTRLLVL.